Included here is one T cell receptor beta chain sequence, with context. This sample was included in a study of blood T cell repertoires in COVID-19. About the research overall: Spain, Italy and the United States supplied samples that represented acute and convalescent COVID-19. PBMCs, B-cell-depleted T cells, or T cells were the source of the cDNA or gDNA that made up the material.

Under the authors' procedure: Counts of nucleated cells, estimated from reference gene primer amplification, were obtained. Sequencing used immunoSEQ multiplex PCR; TCRdb keeps in-frame clones, though not all of them. From that table come the V and J calls and clone size; the DNA was used to work out D and trimming. In the table there are a few hundred thousand clones, 80% to 85% of which are singletons. Losses at the gene ends were 8 bases for V and 3 bases for J; bases not matched to a gene: 12. The CDR3 is made up of 16 amino acids. Looked up from germline, CDR1 is SNHLY and CDR2 is FYNNEI. The gene calls are TRBV2 and TRBJ2-7; 11 bases align to TRBD2. This TCR came from a man aged 55 to 70 with acute or convalescent COVID-19. The sample consisted of peripheral blood. The chain's CDR3 is CASGVVLTSGNYEQYF. As DNA, the CDR3 is TGTGCCAGCGGGGTCGTCTTGACTAGCGGGAACTACGAGCAGTACTTC.